This TCR beta chain was sequenced during a study of early T cells in non-severe SARS-CoV-2 infection. Turning to the study itself: Unpaired chains resulted from sequencing bulk RNA of unsorted whole blood.

Unique molecular identifiers were added to individual cDNA molecules. MiXCR was run by TCRdb on the 5' RACE reads, yielding one entry per CDR3 protein. The sample shows 85,000 to 100,000 distinct CDR3 sequences, 8% to 13% of them seen only once. This clonotype was counted ten times or more. Its target is not known. J gave up 4 bases and V 3 bases, and 1 base lay outside the gene matches. The CDR3 extends over 14 amino acids. Germline V CDR1 and CDR2: SEHNR, FQNEAQ (reference sequence). Study conclusions and caveats: The matching step, a VDJdb search, favored anti-spike CD8 responses and missed private and CD4 specificities.

This specimen was whole blood, taken at baseline. The sequence came from an adult who was a healthcare worker with PCR-confirmed SARS-CoV-2 infection or an uninfected control (not recorded which). This chain links TRBV7-9 with TRBJ1-4; TRBD1 agrees at 8 bases. The CDR3 is CASSFGQGNEKLFF. In DNA form, the CDR3 reads TGTGCCAGCAGCTTCGGACAGGGTAATGAAAAACTGTTTTTT.